This entry lists 21 T cell receptor beta chains sequenced from one sample in a study of shared clonotypes between healthy human individuals (TCRdb year 2020). Libraries were built with the immunoSEQ multiplex PCR assay. Entries here come from immuneACCESS through TCRdb and include only in-frame sequences with V and J called. Some clones fail to appear in such tables; in the studies checked, an unresolved V gene covers under half of the shortfall, and the cause of the remainder is unknown. In all, the sample holds about half a million clones, and approximately 77% of those were seen once. The leading ten clones occupy approximately 12% of the sample. Source material: PBMCs. These TCRs come from a woman aged 40-49 years in good health. Some clones in this sample may be carry-over from other donors' samples.

A remark on this clone: The same CDR3 also results from other DNA sequences found in this sample. The genes are TRBV18 and TRBJ2-7, with D tentatively TRBD1 (6 bases). This CDR3 has 14 amino acids. Germline V CDR1 and CDR2: KGHSH, LQKENI. Between the trimmed V and J ends, which lost 0 bases and 2 bases, there was a span of 8 bases. CDR3 DNA: TGTGCCAGCTCACCACCCGGACAGCCCTACGAGCAGTACTTC. It codes for CASSPPGQPYEQYF.

The gene calls are TRBV27 and TRBJ1-1; D call uncertain. CDR1 and CDR2 (germline): MNHEY, SMNVEV (reference sequence). Trimming took off 6 bases at V and 0 bases at J, with 8 bases between the two ends. This CDR3 has 13 residues. DNA of the CDR3: TGTGCCAGCAGCTCCCTGGTGAACACTGAAGCTTTCTTT. Translation gives CASSSLVNTEAFF.

This chain connects TRBV2 to TRBJ2-1, with D perhaps matching TRBD1 (6 bases). Trimming pared 4 bases from V and 9 bases from J, leaving 10 bases between. From germline, CDR1 is SNHLY and CDR2 FYNNEI. The CDR3 sequence is 12 residues long. For the CDR3, the DNA is TGTGCCAGCAGTGGGGGACAAGGTGAGCAGTTCTTC. Protein product: CASSGGQGEQFF.

As for this clone: The likely explanation is a read error, given a far larger clone one base away. Different DNA sequences within this sample yield the same CDR3. The chain uses TRBV30 and TRBJ1-2; D unclear. The CDR3 spans 14 residues. The germline V gene encodes CDR1 GTSNPN and CDR2 SVGIG (reference sequence). The CDR3 nucleotides are TGCGCCTGGAGTGTCGGGCCTTCCTTCTATGGCTACACCTTC. This encodes CAWSVGPSFYGYTF.

The chain joins TRBV10-3 to TRBJ2-3; no clear D gene. CDR3 length: 12 residues. Germline CDR1 ENHRY, CDR2 SYGVKD. Trimming shortened V by 5 bases and J by 2 bases, and 5 bases separated the two germline ends. The DNA for the CDR3 is TGTGCCATCAGTTCTCCCACAGATACGCAGTATTTT. Amino acids: CAISSPTDTQYF.

The genes are TRBV4-2 and TRBJ2-3; 7 bases map to TRBD1. Trimming at V came to 2 bases and at J to 2 bases, leaving 4 bases not matched to a gene. CDR1 and CDR2 (germline): LGHNA, YNFKEQ. CDR3 size: 15 residues. The CDR3 region is CASSQRQGPTDTQYF. The CDR3 nucleotides are TGTGCCAGCAGCCAAAGACAGGGACCCACAGATACGCAGTATTTT.

The chain couples TRBV6-6 to TRBJ1-4; maybe TRBD1 (5 bases). CDR3 length: 13 residues. Germline lookup yields CDR1 MNHNY and CDR2 SVGAGI (reference sequence). V was pared by 6 bases and J by 3 bases, with 8 bases between. The CDR3 protein is CASREQANEKLFF. The CDR3 DNA sequence: TGTGCCAGCAGAGAACAGGCTAATGAAAAACTGTTTTTT.

The chain uses TRBV14 and TRBJ2-3, with D tentatively TRBD2 (6 bases). The CDR3 totals 16 residues. Trimming removed 0 bases at V and 0 bases at J, with 10 bases between. Germline V CDR1 and CDR2: SGHDN, FVKESK. The CDR3 DNA follows: TGTGCCAGCAGCCAAGAACTGGGAGGAAGCACAGATACGCAGTATTTT. Protein: CASSQELGGSTDTQYF.

The chain employs TRBV7-9 and TRBJ2-5; D possibly corresponds to TRBD2 (5 bases). V was trimmed by 5 bases and J by 1 base, leaving 11 bases between them. The CDR3 is 14 residues long. Germline values: CDR1 SEHNR, CDR2 FQNEAQ (reference sequence). The DNA for the CDR3 is TGTGCCAGCAGCCGCAGAGCGGTCCAAGAGACCCAGTACTTC. It yields the protein CASSRRAVQETQYF.

This clone was picked up many times. The chain has TRBV7-8 and TRBJ1-1; D not certain. Between the trimmed V and J ends, which lost 0 bases and 5 bases, there was a span of 10 bases. This CDR3 is built from 14 residues. The germline CDR1 and CDR2 sequences are SGHVS and FQNEAQ. The CDR3 here is CASSLAGRRTEAFF. As DNA, the CDR3 is TGTGCCAGCAGCTTAGCGGGTAGAAGGACTGAAGCTTTCTTT.

As to this clone: A much bigger clone sits one base away, suggesting this may be a read error. This chain links TRBV28 with TRBJ2-1, with D possibly matching TRBD2 (6 bases). This CDR3 spans 15 amino acids. The germline V gene encodes CDR1 MDHEN and CDR2 SYDVKM. V dropped 4 bases and J dropped 11 bases, with 21 bases sitting between them. The CDR3 reads CASSSLAPPVGKQFF. In DNA, the CDR3 is TGTGCCAGCAGTTCTCTAGCGCCGCCAGTGGGTAAGCAGTTCTTC.

This clone was seen only a few times. This chain uses TRBV28 with TRBJ2-7; D possibly corresponds to TRBD2 (5 bases). The ends were cut back, 5 bases at V and 4 bases at J, with 15 bases in the middle. The CDR3 covers 14 residues. Germline loops: CDR1 MDHEN, CDR2 SYDVKM. CDR3 region: CASSRRGYGYEQYF. As DNA, the CDR3 is TGTGCCAGCAGTCGCCGAGGGTATGGGTACGAGCAGTACTTC.

The rearrangement uses TRBV5-6 and TRBJ2-3, with D uncertain. Deletions cut 2 bases from V and 6 bases from J, with 10 bases between. CDR3 size: 13 residues. CDR1 and CDR2 (germline): SGHDT, YYEEEE. CDR3 in DNA: TGTGCCAGCAGCTTCTCGCGGTGGGATACGCAGTATTTT. This encodes CASSFSRWDTQYF.

Concerning this clone itself: This sequence may be a read error, since a much larger clone differs from it by one base. The chain joins TRBV18 to TRBJ1-1; 7 bases are shared with TRBD1. Per the germline V gene, CDR1 is KGHSH and CDR2 is LQKENI. V was clipped by 1 base and J by 4 bases; unmatched bases: 6. This CDR3 region has 15 residues. The CDR3 protein is CASSPRAGGGTEAFF. The CDR3 region has the DNA TGTGCCAGCTCACCACGGGCAGGGGGAGGCACTGAAGCTTTCTTT.

As for this clone: A far larger clone differs by one base, so this is likely a read error. The rearrangement links TRBV5-7 to TRBJ2-7, with D possibly being TRBD2 (6 bases). Being an ORF, TRBV5-7 has a function that is uncertain. Trimming took off 0 bases at V and 5 bases at J, with 15 bases between the two ends. This CDR3 comprises 15 residues. Here the CDR3 reads CASSLGGPAGNEQYF. CDR3 sequence (DNA): TGTGCCAGCAGCTTGGGGGGACCAGCGGGCAACGAGCAGTACTTC.

The chain carries TRBV25-1 and TRBJ2-1; D is ambiguous. Trimming took 5 bases from V and 8 from J, leaving 10 bases between them. The CDR3 runs to 12 residues. Germline V gene data show CDR1 as MGHDK and CDR2 as SYGVNS. CDR3 loop: CASSHMFDEQFF. For the CDR3, the DNA is TGTGCCAGCAGTCACATGTTCGATGAGCAGTTCTTC.

The rearrangement joins TRBV4-3 to TRBJ2-5; 7 bases align to TRBD2. CDR3 size: 15 residues. Trimming took 1 base from V and 5 from J; bases not matched to a gene: 7. Per the germline V gene, CDR1 is LGHNA and CDR2 is YSLEER. CDR3 DNA: TGCGCCAGCAGCCAAGTCCCTAGCGGAGAGGAGACCCAGTACTTC. It yields the protein CASSQVPSGEETQYF.

The chain is built from TRBV18 and TRBJ2-5; D is undetermined. The DNA end favors TRBJ2-7, so the J call may be wrong. The CDR3 is 13 residues long. CDR1 is KGHSH and CDR2 is LQKENI in the germline V gene. The CDR3 is CASSPGNSYEQYF. The CDR3 region has the DNA TGTGCCAGCTCACCAGGGAACTCCTACGAGCAGTACTTC.

Worth noting for this clone: This may arise from a read error, as a much more abundant clone is one base away. Here the CDR3 omits its conserved ending phenylalanine or tryptophan, so a read error is the likely source. The chain is built from TRBV19 and TRBJ1-1, with D possibly matching TRBD1 (6 bases). Deletions cut 5 bases from V and 1 base from J, with 8 bases between. Germline CDR1 is LNHDA and CDR2 is SQIVND (reference sequence). There are 13 residues in the CDR3. The CDR3 coding sequence is TGTGCCAGTAGTTCGACAGGGAACACTGAAGCTTTCCTT. The encoded protein is CASSSTGNTEAFL.

V gene TRBV9 combines with J gene TRBJ1-6; the D is unclear. The CDR3 has 14 amino acids. Germline V gene lookup returns CDR1 SGDLS and CDR2 YYNGEE. V shed 0 bases and J shed 5 bases, with 6 bases lying between them. CDR3 coding DNA: TGTGCCAGCAGCGTAGTCGGAAATAATTCACCCCTCCACTTT. Amino acid sequence: CASSVVGNNSPLHF.

The CDR3 spells CASRWGTGTGYYEQYF. The CDR3 nucleotides are TGTGCCAGCAGATGGGGAACCGGGACAGGGTACTACGAGCAGTACTTC. This rearrangement joins TRBV28 to TRBJ2-7, with 9 nucleotides matching TRBD1. Trimming cost V 6 bases and J 3 bases; bases outside gene matches: 12. The CDR3 length is 16 residues. In germline, CDR1 is MDHEN, CDR2 SYDVKM.